This record looks at one TCR beta chain sequence and its context. Germline CDR1 and CDR2: GTSNPN and SVGIG (reference sequence). J was trimmed by 0 bases and V by 3 bases; bases with no gene match: 5. The CDR3 has 14 residues. This table comes from immunoSEQ multiplex PCR, and its TCRdb copy is limited to in-frame clones, with some not included. The sample has approximately 100,000 clones, around 85% seen once; the top ten hold about 16%. The entry originates in a study of blood T cell repertoires in COVID-19. J is TRBJ2-7 and V is TRBV30, with TRBD2 identical over 7 bases. This clonotype was obtained from a woman older than 75 with active or convalescent COVID-19. Material for sequencing was peripheral blood. The CDR3 is CAWRGGTSSYEQYF. As DNA, the CDR3 is TGTGCCTGGAGGGGGGGGACCAGCTCCTACGAGCAGTACTTC.